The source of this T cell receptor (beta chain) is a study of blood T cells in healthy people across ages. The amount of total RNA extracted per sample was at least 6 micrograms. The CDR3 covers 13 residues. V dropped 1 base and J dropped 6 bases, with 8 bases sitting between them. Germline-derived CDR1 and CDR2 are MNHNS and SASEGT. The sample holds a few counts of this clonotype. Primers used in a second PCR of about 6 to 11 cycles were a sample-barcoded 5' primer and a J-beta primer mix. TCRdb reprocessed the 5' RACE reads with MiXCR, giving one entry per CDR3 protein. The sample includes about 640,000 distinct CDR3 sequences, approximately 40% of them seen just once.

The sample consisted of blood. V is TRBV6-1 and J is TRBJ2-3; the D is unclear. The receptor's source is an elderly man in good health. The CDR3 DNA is TGTGCCAGCAGTGAAGTGTCATCGGATACGCAGTATTTT. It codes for CASSEVSSDTQYF.